Each of the 29 T cell receptor beta chains below was sequenced from the same sample in a study of blood T cell repertoires in COVID-19. Some clones are missing from TCRdb's copy, which holds only in-frame ones; the method was immunoSEQ multiplex PCR. The data show 270,000 or so clones, 85% to 90% seen once. The sample was PBMCs or T cells enriched from blood (not recorded which). These receptors came from a woman aged 25 to 39 with acute COVID-19.

This clone was detected only once. The rearrangement uses TRBV4-1 and TRBJ2-7, with D possibly being TRBD2 (5 bases). V was pared by 1 base and J by 0 bases, with 13 bases between. Germline V gives CDR1 MGHRA, CDR2 YSYEKL. The CDR3 sequence is 16 residues long. The CDR3 region is CASSQGSGGYSYEQYF. The CDR3 region has the DNA TGCGCCAGCAGCCAAGGGAGTGGCGGGTACTCCTACGAGCAGTACTTC.

This clone is a singleton in its sample. CDR3 sequence reads: CASSLLGGWGREGNQPQHF. The CDR3 coding sequence is TGTGCCAGCAGTTTATTGGGGGGATGGGGCAGGGAGGGCAATCAGCCCCAGCATTTT. The chain couples TRBV27 to TRBJ1-5; tentatively, D is TRBD1 (5 bases). Germline CDR1 MNHEY, CDR2 SMNVEV (reference sequence). V lost 1 base and J 2 bases, leaving 21 bases between the germline ends. This CDR3 has 19 amino acids.

J is TRBJ2-7 and V is TRBV28; a possible D gene is TRBD2 (6 bases). The germline CDR1 and CDR2 sequences are MDHEN and SYDVKM. V was trimmed by 7 bases and J by 7 bases, leaving 23 bases between them. This CDR3 spans 15 amino acids. The CDR3 spells CASTPSGPGGWEQYF. The DNA of the CDR3 is TGTGCCAGCACCCCGTCGGGACCCGGGGGATGGGAGCAGTACTTC. The full variable domain, its missing parts supplied by reference TRBV28 and TRBJ2-7, is DVKVTQSSRYLVKRTGEKVFLECVQDMDHENMFWYRQDPGLGLRLIYFSYDVKMKEKGDIPEGYSVSREKKERFSLILESASTNQTSMYLCASTPSGPGGWEQYFGPGTRLTVT.

This rearrangement joins TRBV3-1 (or the pseudogene TRBV3-2) to TRBJ1-5; possible D gene TRBD1, 5 bases. The germline gives CDR1 LGHDT, CDR2 YNNKEL (reference sequence). Trimming removed 5 bases from V and 7 bases from J, with 18 bases in between. The CDR3 extends over 15 amino acids. CDR3 amino acids: CASSSPARVGQPQHF. The CDR3 nucleotides read TGTGCCAGCAGCTCCCCGGCCAGGGTCGGCCAGCCCCAGCATTTT.

V is TRBV6-5 and J is TRBJ2-3; 7 nucleotides match TRBD2. V lost 0 bases and J lost 4; bases outside the gene matches: 7. Germline V gene lookup returns CDR1 MNHEY and CDR2 SVGAGI. This CDR3 has 16 residues. CDR3 sequence (DNA): TGTGCCAGCAGTTACTCGGGACCGGGGGGTGCAGATACGCAGTATTTT. It yields the protein CASSYSGPGGADTQYF.

The rearrangement uses TRBV24-1 and TRBJ2-1; 9 bases align to TRBD2. J lost 8 bases, V lost 4 bases, and 5 bases had no gene match. CDR1 KGHDR and CDR2 SFDVKD come from the germline V gene. The CDR3 contains 14 residues. The CDR3 loop is CATSEGLAWDEQFF. DNA of the CDR3: TGTGCCACCAGTGAAGGACTAGCGTGGGATGAGCAGTTCTTC.

CDR3 region: CASTLRVQGEQYF. CDR3 bases: TGTGCCAGCACGCTCAGGGTACAGGGGGAGCAGTACTTC. J is TRBJ2-7 and V is TRBV28; 7 bases line up with TRBD1. The V segment lost 7 bases and the J segment 7 bases; nucleotides outside the gene matches: 10. Per the germline V gene, CDR1 is MDHEN and CDR2 is SYDVKM. This CDR3 contains 13 residues. Based on the CDR3 plus reference TRBV28 and TRBJ2-7, the full variable domain is DVKVTQSSRYLVKRTGEKVFLECVQDMDHENMFWYRQDPGLGLRLIYFSYDVKMKEKGDIPEGYSVSREKKERFSLILESASTNQTSMYLCASTLRVQGEQYFGPGTRLTVT.

The J gene is TRBJ2-7, the V gene TRBV7-9; 9 nucleotides align to TRBD2. Germline V gene sequence: CDR1 SEHNR, CDR2 FQNEAQ (reference sequence). After removal of 2 bases from V and 6 bases from J, the junction contained 8 bases not matched to a gene. The CDR3 sequence is 15 residues long. In DNA form, the CDR3 reads TGTGCCAGCAGCTTAAGTTTTAGCGGGAGATCCGAGCAGTACTTC. Translating it yields CASSLSFSGRSEQYF.

This chain connects TRBV3-1 (or the pseudogene TRBV3-2) to TRBJ2-7, with 12 bases lining up with TRBD2. Germline V gives CDR1 LGHDT, CDR2 YNNKEL (reference sequence). V trimming: 5 bases; J trimming: 7 bases; junction bases outside the gene matches: 9. The CDR3 loop spans 15 amino acids. The CDR3 reads CASSNVLAGGWEQYF. DNA of the CDR3: TGTGCCAGCAGCAACGTGCTAGCGGGAGGGTGGGAGCAGTACTTC.

The chain links TRBV29-1 to TRBJ2-1, with D possibly matching TRBD2 (5 bases). This CDR3 comprises 11 residues. Germline CDR1 SQVTM, CDR2 ANQGSEA. The V end lost 4 bases, the J end lost 8 bases, and 9 bases lay between the germline ends. CDR3 protein: CSVAAGDEQFF. The DNA for the CDR3 is TGCAGCGTTGCTGCGGGTGATGAGCAGTTCTTC.

This clone was detected only once. The chain uses TRBV27 and TRBJ1-2; 8 bases align to TRBD1. The germline gives CDR1 MNHEY, CDR2 SMNVEV (reference sequence). V lost 5 bases and J lost 4; bases outside the gene matches: 9. The CDR3 totals 15 residues. In DNA, the CDR3 is TGTGCCAGCAGTCCCCGTACAGGGGGGCCCTATGGCTACACCTTC. It codes for CASSPRTGGPYGYTF.

In its sample, this clone was seen a few times. The chain employs TRBV28 and TRBJ2-2; 7 nucleotides agree with TRBD2. Germline V CDR1 and CDR2: MDHEN, SYDVKM. This CDR3 comprises 16 residues. V trimming: 2 bases; J trimming: 6 bases; junction bases outside the gene matches: 9. CDR3 protein: CASSLAGESWPGELFF. The CDR3, as DNA: TGTGCCAGCAGTTTAGCGGGAGAGTCGTGGCCCGGGGAGCTGTTTTTT.

The chain combines TRBV27 with TRBJ2-1, with 7 bases identical to TRBD1. CDR3 length equals 14 residues. Germline lookup yields CDR1 MNHEY and CDR2 SMNVEV (reference sequence). Unmatched junction bases numbered 13, after V lost 5 bases and J lost 12 bases. CDR3 bases: TGTGCCAGCAGTCGATCCACGCAGGGGGATTGGCAGTTCTTC. This translates into CASSRSTQGDWQFF.

This chain joins TRBV10-2 and TRBJ2-1; D is perhaps TRBD2 (6 bases). CDR1 is WSHSY, CDR2 SAAADI, per germline. There are 15 residues in the CDR3. Trimming left V 1 base short and J 7 bases short, with 14 bases between. Written as DNA, the CDR3 is TGCGCCAGCAGTGAGTTGGGGGGAGGTAGAAATGAGCAGTTCTTC. This sequence encodes CASSELGGGRNEQFF.

CDR3 sequence: CASSESAAGSGANVLTF. For the CDR3, the DNA is TGTGCCAGCAGTGAGTCCGCGGCAGGGTCTGGGGCCAACGTCCTGACTTTC. The rearrangement joins TRBV2 to TRBJ2-6; D may be TRBD1 (5 bases). Trimming took 3 bases from V and 1 from J, leaving 13 bases between them. The CDR3 is 17 residues long. Germline V gene lookup returns CDR1 SNHLY and CDR2 FYNNEI.

The CDR3 DNA reads TGCAGCGTTGAGGTAGCCTACAATGAGCAGTTCTTC. Translation gives CSVEVAYNEQFF. The chain is built from TRBV29-1 and TRBJ2-1; D unresolved. Germline loops: CDR1 SQVTM, CDR2 ANQGSEA. V was clipped by 3 bases and J by 2 bases, with 5 bases between them. This CDR3 region has 12 residues.

The rearrangement links TRBV13 to TRBJ1-4; TRBD1 is a possible D gene (6 bases). Germline CDR1 reads PRHDT; CDR2 reads FYEKMQ (reference sequence). The V and J ends lost 3 bases and 8 bases respectively, with 16 bases between them. This CDR3 is 15 amino acids long. CDR3 in amino acids: CASSLFGRGVEKLFF. For the CDR3, the DNA is TGTGCCAGCAGCTTGTTCGGCAGGGGAGTCGAAAAACTGTTTTTT.

This clone was counted a single time. The chain employs TRBV30 and TRBJ1-6; possibly TRBD1 for D (6 bases). The V end lost 4 bases, the J end lost 7 bases, and 14 bases lay between the germline ends. The length of the CDR3 is 14 residues. Germline CDR1 and CDR2: GTSNPN and SVGIG (reference sequence). The CDR3 sequence: CAWTSGTPNSPLHF. The CDR3 DNA reads as TGTGCCTGGACTTCCGGGACACCCAATTCACCCCTCCACTTT.

The chain couples TRBV24-1 to TRBJ1-2, with 10 bases identical to TRBD1. The V and J ends lost 3 bases and 0 bases, in that order; junction bases with no gene match: 6. The CDR3 sequence is 17 residues long. CDR1 KGHDR and CDR2 SFDVKD come from the germline V gene. This CDR3 is CATSDRPGQGPNYGYTF. Here the CDR3 DNA reads TGTGCCACCAGTGATCGACCGGGACAGGGGCCTAACTATGGCTACACCTTC.

The chain is built from TRBV19 and TRBJ1-5; 8 bases are shared with TRBD1. This CDR3 comprises 17 residues. From germline, CDR1 is LNHDA and CDR2 SQIVND (reference sequence). V lost 6 bases and J lost 1; bases outside the gene matches: 11. DNA of the CDR3: TGTGCCAGTAGCCGTTCCGCAGGGGGCCCGAGCAATCAGCCCCAGCATTTT. This gives the protein CASSRSAGGPSNQPQHF.

CDR3 residues: CASSLLTDTQYF. As DNA, the CDR3 is TGTGCCAGCAGCTTACTTACAGATACGCAGTATTTT. The V gene is TRBV5-5, the J gene TRBJ2-3; unclear D gene. Looked up from germline, CDR1 is SGHKS and CDR2 is YYEKEE (reference sequence). The CDR3 spans 12 residues. V shed 2 bases and J shed 3 bases, with 4 bases lying between them.

The chain has TRBV4-1 and TRBJ2-1; 7 bases match TRBD2. The CDR3 totals 15 residues. V shed 4 bases and J 2 bases; nucleotides not matched to a gene: 5. Germline lookup yields CDR1 MGHRA and CDR2 YSYEKL. DNA of the CDR3: TGCGCCAGCAGCCTAACTAGCGAACCCTACAATGAGCAGTTCTTC. Amino acid sequence: CASSLTSEPYNEQFF.

DNA of the CDR3: TGTGCCAGCTCACCAGGGGGGGGCAGCAATCAGCCCCAGCATTTT. Protein: CASSPGGGSNQPQHF. The chain joins TRBV18 to TRBJ1-5; TRBD1 might be the D (6 bases). Germline CDR1 and CDR2: KGHSH and LQKENI. The CDR3 has 15 amino acids. Trimming left V 2 bases short and J 1 base short, with 9 bases between.

The J gene is TRBJ1-5, the V gene TRBV27, with D possibly being TRBD1 (6 bases). CDR3 length: 15 amino acids. With 4 bases removed from V and 7 bases from J, the gap between germline ends came to 17 bases. Germline V gene data show CDR1 as MNHEY and CDR2 as SMNVEV (reference sequence). DNA for the CDR3: TGTGCCAGCAGTTCCCGGGGGGGGGCTTTCCAGCCCCAGCATTTT. Protein sequence: CASSSRGGAFQPQHF.

The chain recombines TRBV28 with TRBJ2-7; D may be TRBD2 (5 bases). CDR1 and CDR2 (germline): MDHEN, SYDVKM. V was clipped by 4 bases and J by 5 bases, with 9 bases between them. CDR3 length: 12 residues. The CDR3 loop is CASSSLGDEQYF. CDR3 in DNA: TGTGCCAGCAGTTCCCTCGGGGACGAGCAGTACTTC.

The chain employs TRBV27 and TRBJ2-7; 11 bases fit TRBD2. V shed 5 bases, J shed 5 bases, and the junction held 11 bases outside the gene matches. Germline V lookup: CDR1 MNHEY, CDR2 SMNVEV (reference sequence). This CDR3 has 16 residues. The CDR3 sequence is CASSLLAGGQGDEQYF. The CDR3 coding sequence is TGTGCCAGCAGTCTTCTAGCGGGAGGCCAGGGGGACGAGCAGTACTTC.

This clone occurred once. This sequence joins TRBV5-1 and TRBJ2-2; 9 bases fit TRBD2. CDR1 and CDR2 from the germline V gene are SGHRS and YFSETQ. After removal of 5 bases from V and 0 bases from J, the junction contained 11 bases not matched to a gene. The CDR3 contains 18 residues. CDR3 residues: CASSPLYLAGTNTGELFF. DNA of the CDR3: TGCGCCAGCAGTCCCCTCTACCTAGCGGGGACGAACACCGGGGAGCTGTTTTTT.

V is TRBV2 and J is TRBJ1-6; 7 nucleotides line up with TRBD1. CDR1 is SNHLY, CDR2 FYNNEI, per germline. The CDR3 extends over 13 amino acids. With V trimmed by 3 bases and J by 9 bases, 2 bases remained unmatched. CDR3 nucleotides: TGTGCCAGCAGTGAGACAGGGCCTTCACCCCTCCACTTT. Translating it yields CASSETGPSPLHF.

The chain has TRBV4-1 and TRBJ2-1, with D possibly being TRBD2 (5 bases). This CDR3 has 16 residues. The germline gives CDR1 MGHRA, CDR2 YSYEKL. V was shortened by 0 bases and J by 3 bases, with 12 bases between the two germline ends. The DNA for the CDR3 is TGCGCCAGCAGCCAAGATCCCATAGCGTTCTACAATGAGCAGTTCTTC. Protein product: CASSQDPIAFYNEQFF.